This TCR beta chain was retrieved from a study of T cell clones after liver transplantation. At the level of the study: Samples came from ITN030ST, which attempted immunosuppression withdrawal within 2 years of liver transplantation. Third-party-reactive TCRbeta sequences from pre-transplant mixed lymphocyte reactions served as antigen-independent comparators.

In the case of this clone: The antigen remains unidentified.

TCRdb's copy holds only in-frame clones and misses some; the assay was immunoSEQ multiplex PCR. Of 65,000 to 90,000 clones in the sample, roughly 90% were seen once. This CDR3 contains 16 residues. V was pared by 0 bases and J by 1 base, with 10 bases between. Germline V lookup: CDR1 MNHEY, CDR2 SMNVEV (reference sequence). Study-wide results and caveats: A larger donor-reactive than third-party decline suggested partial antigen-specific deletion.

The chain combines TRBV27 with TRBJ2-1; D possibly matches TRBD1 or TRBD2 (5 bases each). The receptor comes from a human donor who received a liver transplant. Here the sequenced sample was CD4+ T cells from blood, taken before liver transplant. CDR3 loop: CASSLSGTRSYNEQFF. CDR3 nucleotide sequence: TGTGCCAGCAGTTTATCAGGGACCCGGTCCTACAATGAGCAGTTCTTC.